These 25 T cell receptor beta chains were sequenced from one sample in a study of PD-L1 blockade in urothelial cancer. Noted time point: pretreatment peripheral blood. Data came from immunoSEQ multiplex PCR; TCRdb stores just in-frame clones and leaves some out. The repertoire includes some 57,000 clones, roughly 82% of them detected once, and over 1% sits in the top ten. Material: PBMCs, obtained around atezolizumab (anti-PD-L1) treatment. These receptors all stem from a man aged 50 to 60 with urothelial cancer.

V usage is TRBV25-1 and J usage is TRBJ2-7; D may be TRBD1 (5 bases). The CDR3 runs 15 residues. CDR1 and CDR2 (germline): MGHDK, SYGVNS. V was pared by 5 bases and J by 3 bases, with 17 bases between. CDR3 loop: CASSTFRTSIYEQYF. The CDR3 bases are TGTGCCAGCAGTACTTTTCGGACATCGATCTACGAGCAGTACTTC.

CDR3 sequence: CASSPAAFSDTQYF. CDR3 DNA sequence: TGCGCCAGCAGCCCGGCGGCATTTTCAGATACGCAGTATTTT. V and J are TRBV5-1 and TRBJ2-3; D gene unclear. V was shortened by 4 bases and J by 4 bases, with 13 bases between the two germline ends. Germline V lookup: CDR1 SGHRS, CDR2 YFSETQ. CDR3 length equals 14 residues.

The chain uses TRBV28 and TRBJ1-2, with D tentatively TRBD1 (6 bases). The germline V gene has CDR1 MDHEN and CDR2 SYDVKM. V was clipped by 6 bases and J by 6 bases, with 17 bases between them. The CDR3 covers 14 residues. CDR3 protein: CASSPPKPGDGYTF. CDR3 DNA sequence: TGTGCCAGCAGCCCCCCTAAGCCAGGGGATGGCTACACCTTC.

This clone was recorded a few times. The J gene is TRBJ1-2, the V gene TRBV15; weak D call: TRBD1 (6 bases). Deletions cut 2 bases from V and 2 bases from J, with 9 bases between. Germline V gives CDR1 LNHNV, CDR2 YYDKDF (reference sequence). The CDR3 is 14 residues long. CDR3 amino acids: CATSRPGGNYGYTF. CDR3 nucleotides: TGTGCCACCAGCAGACCGGGGGGCAACTATGGCTACACCTTC. The full variable domain, rest sourced from reference TRBV15 and TRBJ1-2, is DAMVIQNPRYQVTQFGKPVTLSCSQTLNHNVMYWYQQKSSQAPKLLFHYYDKDFNNEADTPDNFQSRRPNTSFCFLDIRSPGLGDTAMYLCATSRPGGNYGYTFGSGTRLTVV.

In this sample, this clone turned up once. The CDR3 bases are TGTGCCAGCAGCTCCTCAGGGGGCCGGGCGGAGACCCAGTACTTC. Protein: CASSSSGGRAETQYF. This chain links TRBV7-9 with TRBJ2-5; 8 bases line up with TRBD1. The CDR3 has 15 amino acids. CDR1 SEHNR and CDR2 FQNEAQ come from the germline V gene (reference sequence). J lost 5 bases, V lost 4 bases, and 9 bases had no gene match.

The chain couples TRBV19 to TRBJ2-7, with TRBD2 matching 9 bases. Losses at the gene ends were 1 base for V and 3 bases for J; bases not matched to a gene: 7. The CDR3 length is 16 residues. Germline V CDR1 and CDR2: LNHDA, SQIVND (reference sequence). The CDR3 region is CASSIGSGSGNYEQYF. In DNA form, the CDR3 reads TGTGCCAGTAGTATAGGTAGCGGGAGCGGAAACTACGAGCAGTACTTC.

Notes on this clone: The sample holds other DNA sequences that translate to the same CDR3. The chain has TRBV6-4 and TRBJ2-3, with 10 positions matching TRBD2. CDR3 size: 14 residues. The germline gives CDR1 MRHNA, CDR2 SNTAGT. V was pared by 2 bases and J by 6 bases, with 2 bases of the junction left unmatched. In DNA form, the CDR3 reads TGTGCCAGCAGTGACAGCGGGGGGGCCGATACGCAGTATTTT. Amino acid sequence: CASSDSGGADTQYF.

This chain uses TRBV5-1 with TRBJ1-3, with TRBD1 as a possible D gene (5 bases). CDR1 SGHRS and CDR2 YFSETQ come from the germline V gene. The CDR3 length is 15 residues. The ends were cut back, 0 bases at V and 2 bases at J, with 9 bases in the middle. The CDR3 nucleotides read TGCGCCAGCAGCTTGGGTCAGGGAACTGGAAACACCATATATTTT. It yields the protein CASSLGQGTGNTIYF.

This sequence joins TRBV6-5 and TRBJ2-3; D is ambiguous. This CDR3 has 11 residues. V was clipped by 4 bases and J by 5 bases, with 4 bases between them. Germline assignment: CDR1 MNHEY and CDR2 SVGAGI. The CDR3 sequence: CASSFGDTQYF. DNA for the CDR3: TGTGCCAGCAGTTTCGGAGATACGCAGTATTTT.

The chain recombines TRBV7-9 with TRBJ2-1, with TRBD2 identical over 8 bases. The J segment lost 0 bases and the V segment lost 5 bases, leaving 6 bases of the junction unmatched. Germline lookup yields CDR1 SEHNR and CDR2 FQNEAQ (reference sequence). This CDR3 has 16 amino acids. The CDR3 DNA reads as TGTGCCAGCAGCCCGCGGGGGGACGCCTCCTACAATGAGCAGTTCTTC. The encoded protein is CASSPRGDASYNEQFF. The full variable domain, rest sourced from reference TRBV7-9 and TRBJ2-1, is DTGVSQNPRHKITKRGQNVTFRCDPISEHNRLYWYRQTLGQGPEFLTYFQNEAQLEKSRLLSDRFSAERPKGSFSTLEIQRTEQGDSAMYLCASSPRGDASYNEQFFGPGTRLTVL.

A note on this clone: At one end, the junction sequence differs from germline, possibly due to a read error. The genes are TRBV2 and TRBJ1-2, with TRBD1 matching over 8 bases. The V gene's germline CDR1 is SNHLY and CDR2 FYNNEI. The CDR3 runs to 14 residues. For the CDR3, the DNA is TGTGCCAGCAGGCCGGGACAGGAAAAAGGGGACCCCTGCTTC. The encoded protein is CASRPGQEKGDPCF.

A few counts support this clone. The genes are TRBV18 and TRBJ1-5, with 9 bases matching TRBD1. CDR1 KGHSH and CDR2 LQKENI come from the germline V gene. J gave up 7 bases and V 1 base, and 5 bases lay outside the gene matches. This CDR3 is 15 amino acids long. The CDR3 DNA sequence: TGTGCCAGCTCACCACGGGACAGGGTTGACCAGCCCCAGCATTTT. It is translated as CASSPRDRVDQPQHF.

The chain recombines TRBV7-9 with TRBJ1-2; D is unresolved. Germline CDR1 and CDR2: SEHNR and FQNEAQ (reference sequence). Trimming took off 4 bases at V and 1 base at J, with 10 bases between the two ends. The CDR3 extends over 14 amino acids. The CDR3, as DNA: TGTGCCAGCAGCTCCCTACAGATTAACTATGGCTACACCTTC. Amino acids: CASSSLQINYGYTF.

The chain is built from TRBV18 and TRBJ2-7; 7 bases fit TRBD1. Trimming removed 6 bases from V and 6 bases from J; junction bases left unmatched: 8. Germline CDR1 is KGHSH and CDR2 is LQKENI. CDR3 length: 13 residues. CDR3 loop: CASSLDRVREQYF. As DNA, the CDR3 is TGTGCCAGCTCCCTCGACAGGGTTCGCGAGCAGTACTTC.

The rearrangement uses TRBV7-2 and TRBJ2-7; no clear D gene. CDR1 is SGHTA and CDR2 is FQGNSA in the germline V gene. Trimming shortened V by 2 bases and J by 4 bases, and 9 bases separated the two germline ends. The length of the CDR3 is 13 residues. CDR3 bases: TGTGCCAGCAGCTTACCGGGTGCATACGAGCAGTACTTC. Encoded protein: CASSLPGAYEQYF.

This rearrangement joins TRBV7-8 to TRBJ1-3; 7 positions agree with TRBD1. Germline V gives CDR1 SGHVS, CDR2 FQNEAQ. The CDR3 is made up of 17 amino acids. Trimming at V came to 5 bases and at J to 1 base, leaving 11 bases not matched to a gene. The CDR3 region is CASSPRAGGYSGNTIYF. CDR3 in DNA: TGTGCCAGCAGCCCCCGGGCAGGGGGATATTCTGGAAACACCATATATTTT. The complete variable domain, with remaining parts taken from reference TRBV7-8 and TRBJ1-3, reads GAGVSQSPRYKVAKRGQDVALRCDPISGHVSLFWYQQALGQGPEFLTYFQNEAQLDKSGLPSDRFFAERPEGSVSTLKIQRTQQEDSAVYLCASSPRAGGYSGNTIYFGEGSWLTVV.

This chain uses TRBV5-1 with TRBJ2-1; 7 bases line up with TRBD2. The CDR3 length is 11 residues. Trimming at V came to 0 bases and at J to 12 bases, leaving 0 bases not matched to a gene. Germline CDR1 and CDR2: SGHRS and YFSETQ. CDR3 in DNA: TGCGCCAGCAGCTTGGCGGGGGGGCAGTTCTTC. This gives the protein CASSLAGGQFF.

The V and J genes are TRBV6-5 and TRBJ2-6; D not certain. Germline V gene sequence: CDR1 MNHEY, CDR2 SVGAGI. The ends were cut back, 3 bases at V and 0 bases at J, with 9 bases in the middle. CDR3 length: 16 amino acids. The CDR3 reads CASSYSQYSGANVLTF. In nucleotides, the CDR3 is TGTGCCAGCAGTTATTCCCAGTACTCTGGGGCCAACGTCCTGACTTTC.

The genes are TRBV5-1 and TRBJ1-4; possible D gene TRBD1, 5 bases. The CDR3 has 15 amino acids. Germline lookup yields CDR1 SGHRS and CDR2 YFSETQ. V was clipped by 0 bases and J by 8 bases, with 14 bases between them. The CDR3 loop is CASSLGGRVEEKLFF. In DNA, the CDR3 is TGCGCCAGCAGCTTGGGGGGCAGGGTAGAGGAAAAACTGTTTTTT.

The V and J genes are TRBV6-5 and TRBJ1-5; D is unresolved. This CDR3 has 14 residues. Germline CDR1 MNHEY, CDR2 SVGAGI. Trimming took off 5 bases at V and 3 bases at J, with 11 bases between the two ends. The CDR3 nucleotides are TGTGCCAGCAGTCCCGCCGGGAACAATCAGCCCCAGCATTTT. Residues: CASSPAGNNQPQHF.

J is TRBJ1-2 and V is TRBV5-6, with TRBD1 matching 8 bases. The V and J ends lost 4 bases and 4 bases, in that order; junction bases with no gene match: 9. Germline V gene lookup returns CDR1 SGHDT and CDR2 YYEEEE. The CDR3 extends over 15 amino acids. CDR3: CASSGRDRYAYGYTF. The CDR3 nucleotides are TGTGCCAGCAGCGGCCGGGACAGGTACGCCTATGGCTACACCTTC.

The V gene is TRBV5-6, the J gene TRBJ2-1; a possible D gene is TRBD2 (6 bases). Germline V gene sequence: CDR1 SGHDT, CDR2 YYEEEE. This CDR3 has 13 residues. Trimming removed 0 bases from V and 8 bases from J, with 9 bases in between. CDR3 loop: CASSLAGGYEQFF. Written as DNA, the CDR3 is TGTGCCAGCAGCTTGGCCGGGGGTTATGAGCAGTTCTTC. Combining the CDR3 with reference TRBV5-6 and TRBJ2-1 gives the whole variable domain DAGVTQSPTHLIKTRGQQVTLRCSPKSGHDTVSWYQQALGQGPQFIFQYYEEEERQRGNFPDRFSGHQFPNYSSELNVNALLLGDSALYLCASSLAGGYEQFFGPGTRLTVL.

The gene calls are TRBV2 and TRBJ2-3; 7 bases are shared with TRBD2. This CDR3 region has 17 residues. Unmatched junction bases numbered 8, after V lost 1 base and J lost 1 base. The germline gives CDR1 SNHLY, CDR2 FYNNEI. This CDR3 reads CASSEGFGGGRTDTQYF. CDR3 bases: TGTGCCAGCAGTGAAGGGTTCGGGGGAGGGCGCACAGATACGCAGTATTTT.

V is TRBV7-2 and J is TRBJ2-2; 8 positions match TRBD1. The CDR3 is 16 residues long. Germline V lookup: CDR1 SGHTA, CDR2 FQGNSA. V lost 7 bases and J lost 1; bases outside the gene matches: 8. CDR3 amino acids: CASNRPGTGNTGELFF. CDR3 DNA: TGTGCCAGCAACCGGCCTGGGACAGGGAACACCGGGGAGCTGTTTTTT.

The DNA for the CDR3 is TGTGCCAGCAGTGACTCTTCCCGGGGCACTGAAGCTTTCTTT. This sequence encodes CASSDSSRGTEAFF. This chain uses TRBV6-4 with TRBJ1-1; D remains ambiguous. The CDR3 loop spans 14 amino acids. Germline V gene data show CDR1 as MRHNA and CDR2 as SNTAGT. V lost 0 bases and J lost 4, with 9 bases in between.